This T cell receptor (beta chain) was identified in a study of T cell repertoires in cytomegalovirus infection. MiXCR, run by TCRdb on the reads, gives a single entry per CDR3 protein. The table shows 150,000 to 200,000 distinct CDR3 sequences, with over 13% occurring only once. Whole-study findings and limits: Dominating the ex vivo response were TCR beta clonotypes that were CMV-specific and HLA-C-restricted.

The germline CDR1 and CDR2 sequences are SGHRS and YFSETQ. The V end was cut by 3 bases, the J end by 4 bases, with 17 bases between. This CDR3 contains 16 residues. About this clonotype itself: The antigen is not known.

The sequence came from a human donor in good health (CMV status not recorded). Some clones in this sample may be carry-over from other donors' samples. Sequenced sample: PBMCs. The chain joins TRBV5-1 to TRBJ2-1; weak D call: TRBD2 (6 bases). The CDR3 loop is CASSSGGGSWYNEQFF. The CDR3 bases are TGCGCCAGCAGCTCCGGAGGAGGGAGTTGGTACAATGAGCAGTTCTTC.